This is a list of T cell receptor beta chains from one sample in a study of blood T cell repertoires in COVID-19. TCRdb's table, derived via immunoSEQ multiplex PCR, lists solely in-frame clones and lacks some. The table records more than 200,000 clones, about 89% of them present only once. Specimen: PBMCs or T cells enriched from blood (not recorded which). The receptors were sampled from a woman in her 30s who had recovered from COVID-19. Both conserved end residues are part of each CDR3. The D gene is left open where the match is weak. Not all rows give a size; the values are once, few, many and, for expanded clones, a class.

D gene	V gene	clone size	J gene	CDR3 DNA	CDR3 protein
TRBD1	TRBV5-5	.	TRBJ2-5	TGTGCCAGCAGCTGGGGACAGGGTGACGGGCAGACCCAGTACTTC	CASSWGQGDGQTQYF
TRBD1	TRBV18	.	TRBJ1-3	TGTGCCAGCTCACCACAACAAGGGACAGGGGGAAACACCATATATTTT	CASSPQQGTGGNTIYF
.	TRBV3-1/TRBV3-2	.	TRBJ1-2	TGTGCCAGCAGCCAAGCAGCAGGCCCCAGGGTAAGCTATGGCTACACCTTC	CASSQAAGPRVSYGYTF
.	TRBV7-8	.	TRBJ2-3	TGTGCCAGCAGCTCAAGGGCGGGAACCATTAGCACAGATACGCAGTATTTT	CASSSRAGTISTDTQYF
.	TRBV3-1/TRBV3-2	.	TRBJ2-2	TGTGCCAGCAGCCAAGATGCGAGTGTAAACACCGGGGAGCTGTTTTTT	CASSQDASVNTGELFF
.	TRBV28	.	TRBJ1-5	TGTGCCAGCAGTACCGGAGGGAGAGGGGATCAGCCCCAGCATTTT	CASSTGGRGDQPQHF
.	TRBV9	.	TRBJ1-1	TGTGCCAGCAGCGTAGGCGGAAGTCAGGGCCCATTTTCAATAGCTTTCTTT	CASSVGGSQGPFSIAFF
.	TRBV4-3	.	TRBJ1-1	TGCGCCAGCAGCCAAGGCCAGGGCAAAGACACTGAAGCTTTCTTT	CASSQGQGKDTEAFF
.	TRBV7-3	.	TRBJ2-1	TGTGCCAGCAGCAAACAGGTTAGCGGAGTATACAATGAGCAGTTCTTC	CASSKQVSGVYNEQFF
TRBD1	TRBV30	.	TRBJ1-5	TGTGCCTGGAGCCACTGGGACAGGGGGCGGGGGCAGCCCCAGCATTTT	CAWSHWDRGRGQPQHF
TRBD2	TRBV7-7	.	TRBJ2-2	TGTGCTAGCAGCTTAGGGCTAGCGGAGAACACCGGGGAGCTGTTTTTT	CASSLGLAENTGELFF
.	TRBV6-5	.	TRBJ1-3	TGTGCCAGCAGTTACGCACCGGGGGCGGGAGGCACCATATATTTT	CASSYAPGAGGTIYF
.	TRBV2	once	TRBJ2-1	TGTGCCAGCAATGTTGAACTCAACAATGAGCAGTTCTTC	CASNVELNNEQFF
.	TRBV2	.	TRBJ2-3	TGTGCCAGCAGTGAAGGGCGGTCAGATACGCAGTATTTT	CASSEGRSDTQYF
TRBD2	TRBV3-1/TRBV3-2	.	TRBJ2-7	TGTGCCAGCAGCCCCCGGGGAGGGCCCTTTTACGAGCAGTACTTC	CASSPRGGPFYEQYF
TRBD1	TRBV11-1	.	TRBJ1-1	TGTGCCAGCATCAACCGGGACAGGGCGAACACTGAAGCTTTCTTT	CASINRDRANTEAFF
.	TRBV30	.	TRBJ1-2	TGTGCCTGGCGGGCCCTCGGCCAGGGGTCTTCCGGCTACACCTTC	CAWRALGQGSSGYTF
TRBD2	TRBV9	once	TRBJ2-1	TGTGCCAGCAGCGAGCGGGGTCTCTCCTACAATGAGCAGTTCTTC	CASSERGLSYNEQFF
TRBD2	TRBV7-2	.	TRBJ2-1	TGTGCCAGCAGCCTGGCGGGAGGAAGCAATGAGCAGTTCTTC	CASSLAGGSNEQFF
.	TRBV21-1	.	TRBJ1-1	TGTGCCAGCAGCAAAGCGCTCTCAGGCATCGAAGCTTTCTTT	CASSKALSGIEAFF
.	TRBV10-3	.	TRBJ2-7	TGTGCCATCACCGCGGTCTCTCGGGGATCCTACGAGCAGTACTTC	CAITAVSRGSYEQYF
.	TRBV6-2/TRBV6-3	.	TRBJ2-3	TGTGCCAGCAGTTACCTAGGTACTGGAACAGGACGCACAGATACGCAGTATTTT	CASSYLGTGTGRTDTQYF
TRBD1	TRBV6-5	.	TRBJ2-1	TGTGCCAGCAGACGTGGGACAGTATCCTACAATGAGCAGTTCTTC	CASRRGTVSYNEQFF
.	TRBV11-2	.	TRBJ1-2	TGTGCCAGCGGGTCCACAGGACCCTATGGCTACACCTTC	CASGSTGPYGYTF
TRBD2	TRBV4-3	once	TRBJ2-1	TGCGCCAGCAGCCACAAGGGACTAGCGGGCCCTAGCTCCTACAATGAGCAGTTCTTC	CASSHKGLAGPSSYNEQFF
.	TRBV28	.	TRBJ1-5	TGTGCCAGCTTCGGGGGTTATAGCAATCAGCCCCAGCATTTT	CASFGGYSNQPQHF
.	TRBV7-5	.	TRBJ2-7	TGTGCCAGAAGCTCATACAGGGGATCCTACGAGCAGTACTTC	CARSSYRGSYEQYF
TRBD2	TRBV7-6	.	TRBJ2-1	TGTGCCAGCAGCTTACTTAGCGGGAGGGCCTGGAATGAGCAGTTCTTC	CASSLLSGRAWNEQFF
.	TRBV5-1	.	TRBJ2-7	TGCGCCAGCAGCCGGGACACCAGTTTCGAGCAGTACTTC	CASSRDTSFEQYF
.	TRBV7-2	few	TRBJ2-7	TGTGCCAGCAGCCCAAAAGGGGCGGACCCTTTCGAGCAGTACTTC	CASSPKGADPFEQYF
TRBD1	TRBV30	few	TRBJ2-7	TGTGCCCCACCGGGACAGGGGAAGGACTTC	CAPPGQGKDF
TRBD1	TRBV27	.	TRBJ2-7	TGTGCCAGCAGTCGTCAAGGACAGGGGGGGATATTGTACGAGCAGTACTTC	CASSRQGQGGILYEQYF
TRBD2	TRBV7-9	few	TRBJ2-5	TGTGCCAGCAGCAAAGGACTAGCGGGAGGGGAGACCCAGTACTTC	CASSKGLAGGETQYF
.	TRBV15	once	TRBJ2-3	TGTGCCACCAGCAGAGTTAGCGGAGAGCAGTATTTT	CATSRVSGEQYF
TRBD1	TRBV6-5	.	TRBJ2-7	TGTGCCAGCAGTTACTCCTTCCTAAGTCAGGGGGCGGAGCAGTACTTC	CASSYSFLSQGAEQYF
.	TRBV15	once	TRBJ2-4	TGTGCCACCAGCAGAGAGTTACTAGCCAAAAACATTCAGTACTTC	CATSRELLAKNIQYF
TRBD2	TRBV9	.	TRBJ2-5	TGTGCCAGCAGCGTAGAGGGGCGGGAGGGCCGAGAGACCCAGTACTTC	CASSVEGREGRETQYF
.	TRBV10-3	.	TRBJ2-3	TGTGCCATCAGTGCAATCAGCGGATCTAGCACAGATACGCAGTATTTT	CAISAISGSSTDTQYF
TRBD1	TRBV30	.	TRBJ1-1	TGTGCCTGGAGTAGCCTTGACAGGGGGCATGGGGCTTTCTTT	CAWSSLDRGHGAFF
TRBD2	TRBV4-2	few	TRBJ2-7	TGTGCCAGCAGACTAGCGGGAGGGCCTTACGAGCAGTACTTC	CASRLAGGPYEQYF
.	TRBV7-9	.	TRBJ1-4	TGTGCCAGCAGCTTAGTTCCGGGGGAAAAACTGTTTTTT	CASSLVPGEKLFF
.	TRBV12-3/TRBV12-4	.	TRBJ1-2	TGTGCCAGCACAAGGGGTAACTATGGCTACACCTTC	CASTRGNYGYTF
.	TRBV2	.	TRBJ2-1	TGTGCCACCGCCTTAGGACTACCCAATGAGCAGTTCTTC	CATALGLPNEQFF
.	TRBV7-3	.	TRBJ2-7	TGTGCCAGCAGCTTAGAGTCGGGATTCTACGAGCAGTACTTC	CASSLESGFYEQYF
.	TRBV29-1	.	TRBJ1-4	TGCAGCGTTGCTGTGGGGGGGGGTAATGAAAAACTGTTTTTT	CSVAVGGGNEKLFF
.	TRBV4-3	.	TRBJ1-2	TGCGCCAGCAGCCAAGATTGGGGCAGGGGTAGTGGCTACACCTTC	CASSQDWGRGSGYTF
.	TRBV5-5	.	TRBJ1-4	TGTGCCAGCAGCTTAGGGCACGGAAGGTTCCGGGATAATGAAAAACTGTTTTTT	CASSLGHGRFRDNEKLFF
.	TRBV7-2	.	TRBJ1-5	TGTGCCAGCAGCTTAGGAGTGAGCAATCAGCCCCAGCATTTT	CASSLGVSNQPQHF
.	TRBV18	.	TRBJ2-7	TGTGCCAGCTCCCTAGGGACACCCACCTACGAGCAGTACTTC	CASSLGTPTYEQYF